This is a list of T cell receptor beta chains from one sample in a study of identical twins. MiXCR, applied by TCRdb to the 5' RACE reads, yields one record per CDR3 protein. The repertoire consists of some 590,000 distinct CDR3 sequences, with 9% to 10% occurring once and the leading ten covering 2.5% to 3.5%. A further study also used this sample, focusing on yellow fever vaccine responses in identical twins.

Sequencing input: PBMCs. The receptors here all came from a woman aged 18-29 years in good health. Both conserved end residues are part of each CDR3. Each record gives: V gene, D gene, clone size, J gene, CDR3 DNA, CDR3 protein. The D gene is left open where the match is weak. Some rows have no size entry. The others give once, few or many, or a class for an expanded clone.

v_gene: TRBV12-3/TRBV12-4; d_gene: TRBD1; abundance: .; j_gene: TRBJ1-5; CDR3nt: TGTGCCAGCAGTCCGGGACAGGGGGCGAGTCAGCCCCAGCATTTT; CDR3aa: CASSPGQGASQPQHF
v_gene: TRBV5-1; d_gene: .; abundance: few; j_gene: TRBJ2-5; CDR3nt: TGCGCCAGCAGCCGGGCGCAGCTCCAAGAGACCCAGTACTTC; CDR3aa: CASSRAQLQETQYF
v_gene: TRBV7-9; d_gene: .; abundance: many; j_gene: TRBJ2-5; CDR3nt: TGTGCCAGCAGCTTAGCAGGGGAGACCCAGTACTTC; CDR3aa: CASSLAGETQYF
v_gene: TRBV29-1; d_gene: .; abundance: few; j_gene: TRBJ2-7; CDR3nt: TGCAGCGTTGAACGACCGAACTACGAGCAGTACTTC; CDR3aa: CSVERPNYEQYF
v_gene: TRBV29-1; d_gene: .; abundance: many; j_gene: TRBJ2-5; CDR3nt: TGCAGCGCTCCGACTACCACAAGCTCAAAGACCCAGTACTTC; CDR3aa: CSAPTTTSSKTQYF
v_gene: TRBV18; d_gene: .; abundance: few; j_gene: TRBJ2-2; CDR3nt: TGTGCCAGCTCACCTCTCTACCTAAAGGAAATCGGCGGGGAGCTGTTTTTT; CDR3aa: CASSPLYLKEIGGELFF
v_gene: TRBV6-1; d_gene: .; abundance: few; j_gene: TRBJ2-1; CDR3nt: TGTGCCAGCAGGTTTACAGCGAGATTCTACAATGAGCAGTTCTTC; CDR3aa: CASRFTARFYNEQFF
v_gene: TRBV28; d_gene: TRBD1; abundance: few; j_gene: TRBJ1-1; CDR3nt: TGTGCCAGCAGTGGGGGACAGGGGCGGTGGAACACTGAAGCTTTCTTT; CDR3aa: CASSGGQGRWNTEAFF
v_gene: TRBV6-2/TRBV6-3; d_gene: TRBD1; abundance: few; j_gene: TRBJ2-1; CDR3nt: TGTGCCAGCAGTTACTTTGGGGACAGATACAATGAGCAGTTCTTC; CDR3aa: CASSYFGDRYNEQFF
v_gene: TRBV11-1; d_gene: .; abundance: many; j_gene: TRBJ2-7; CDR3nt: TGTGCCAGCAGCCCGCAGAGGACACACCCTACCTACGAGCAGTACTTC; CDR3aa: CASSPQRTHPTYEQYF
v_gene: TRBV29-1; d_gene: TRBD1; abundance: many; j_gene: TRBJ1-6; CDR3nt: TGCAGCGTTGCGGGACAGGGCGGGTCACCCCTCCACTTT; CDR3aa: CSVAGQGGSPLHF
v_gene: TRBV6-1; d_gene: TRBD1; abundance: .; j_gene: TRBJ1-6; CDR3nt: TGTGCCAGCAGCAGGGGGTGGGGAGAGGATTCACCCCTCCACTTT; CDR3aa: CASSRGWGEDSPLHF
v_gene: TRBV7-2; d_gene: .; abundance: few; j_gene: TRBJ2-7; CDR3nt: TGTGCCAGCAGCTTAGCTTCCCCCCCTTTTTCGGCTGTTCGAGCCGAGCAGTACTTC; CDR3aa: CASSLASPPFSAVRAEQYF
v_gene: TRBV29-1; d_gene: .; abundance: .; j_gene: TRBJ1-2; CDR3nt: TGCAGCGTTGGGGGGGGCAGGGCCAACTATGGCTACACCTTC; CDR3aa: CSVGGGRANYGYTF
v_gene: TRBV15; d_gene: .; abundance: .; j_gene: TRBJ2-6; CDR3nt: TGTGCCACCAGCAGGCGTGACTCTGGGGCCAACGTCCTGACTTTC; CDR3aa: CATSRRDSGANVLTF
v_gene: TRBV28; d_gene: .; abundance: many; j_gene: TRBJ2-3; CDR3nt: TGTGCCAGCAGTTTATCCTTTTGGGTGCCTCAAGCAGATACGCAGTATTTT; CDR3aa: CASSLSFWVPQADTQYF